A selection of T cell receptor beta chains follows, all from one sample in a study of T cell repertoires in cytomegalovirus infection. Antigen specificity for these receptors is unknown. TCRdb processed the reads anew with MiXCR; each CDR3 protein has one entry. The table records approximately 24,000 distinct CDR3 sequences, 20% to 25% of them present only once. This material consisted of CD8+ T cells from cultured PBMCs, taken from culture after CMV antigen stimulation. All receptors derive from a human donor in good health (CMV status not recorded). Some clones in this sample may be carry-over from other donors' samples. The CDR3 runs from the conserved cysteine through the conserved F or W. Each record gives: CDR3 protein, V gene.

CDR3aa: CASSSRDTFNYGYTF; v_gene: TRBV5-5
CDR3aa: CASSLGPYGYTF; v_gene: TRBV6-2/TRBV6-3
CDR3aa: CATADQGAPGNEKLFF; v_gene: TRBV7-2
CDR3aa: CASSLGQGDLETQYF; v_gene: TRBV6-1
CDR3aa: CASSEWEGNTEAFF; v_gene: TRBV6-1
CDR3aa: CASSLAQSIKSPLHF; v_gene: TRBV27
CDR3aa: CASSDLLGTGVNEQYF; v_gene: TRBV25-1
CDR3aa: CASSFGWLGNQPQHF; v_gene: TRBV7-2
CDR3aa: CASSLVRGHAYEQYF; v_gene: TRBV11-2
CDR3aa: CASTQGAGANVLTF; v_gene: TRBV28
CDR3aa: CASSLEDGGIGYTF; v_gene: TRBV5-5
CDR3aa: CAPNPREFTDTQYF; v_gene: TRBV2
CDR3aa: CASSPGTDSYEQYF; v_gene: TRBV13
CDR3aa: CASEGQGLNEQFF; v_gene: TRBV27
CDR3aa: CSADFPRGDTGELFF; v_gene: TRBV20-1
CDR3aa: CASSRGQGRSGELFF; v_gene: TRBV7-3
CDR3aa: CASSPVPGPLSEQYF; v_gene: TRBV11-1
CDR3aa: CASSIGVSTEAFF; v_gene: TRBV19
CDR3aa: CASSPRTSGGEDIQYF; v_gene: TRBV27
CDR3aa: CASSYTGINQPQHF; v_gene: TRBV6-2/TRBV6-3
CDR3aa: CASSYSVESNEQYF; v_gene: TRBV6-5
CDR3aa: CASSYRSGDTQYF; v_gene: TRBV6-5
CDR3aa: CASSLLSGEQFF; v_gene: TRBV5-1